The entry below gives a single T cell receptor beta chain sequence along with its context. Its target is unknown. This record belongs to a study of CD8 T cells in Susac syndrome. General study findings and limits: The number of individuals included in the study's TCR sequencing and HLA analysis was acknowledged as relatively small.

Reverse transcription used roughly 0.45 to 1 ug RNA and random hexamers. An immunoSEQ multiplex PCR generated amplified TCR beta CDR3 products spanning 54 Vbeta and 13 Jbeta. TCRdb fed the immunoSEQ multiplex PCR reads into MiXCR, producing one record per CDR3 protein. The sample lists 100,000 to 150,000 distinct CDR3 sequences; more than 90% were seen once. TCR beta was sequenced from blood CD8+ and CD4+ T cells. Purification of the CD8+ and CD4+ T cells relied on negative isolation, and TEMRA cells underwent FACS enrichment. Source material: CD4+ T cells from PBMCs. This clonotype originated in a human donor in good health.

The CDR3 protein is CASSHGPESTEAFF. CDR3 coding DNA: TGTGCCAGCAGTCATGGCCCAGAGAGCACTGAAGCTTTCTTT. This rearrangement joins TRBV6-5 to TRBJ1-1, with unresolved D. The germline V and J ends were trimmed by 5 bases and 4 bases, with 14 bases remaining between them. Germline CDR1 reads MNHEY; CDR2 reads SVGAGI. The CDR3 loop spans 14 amino acids.